This T cell receptor (beta chain) derives from a study of T cells in Graves' hyperthyroidism and ophthalmopathy. Clinical symptoms, serum thyroxine and TRAb, thyroid ultrasound and orbital computed tomography together formed the diagnostic basis. Extraction of PBMCs used roughly 9.3 ml of fresh peripheral blood. Of note for this clonotype: Its antigen is undetermined.

It was RNA transcripts that yielded the amplified TCR beta CDR3 regions. With the HTBI primer set, the TCR CDR3 went through a first round of RT-PCR. In TCRdb, the multiplex PCR reads were re-called with MiXCR into one record per CDR3 protein. The sample contains some 340,000 distinct CDR3 sequences, 12% to 15% of which appear only once. Study outcomes and limitations: In validation, the model predicted ophthalmopathy. These predictions came a median approximately six months before onset. Among clonotypes expanded in thyroid above 0.001, most were also found in blood.

CDR3 length equals 14 residues. V was clipped by 0 bases and J by 6 bases, with 10 bases between them. Germline lookup yields CDR1 MNHNS and CDR2 SASEGT. The chain joins TRBV6-1 to TRBJ2-3; D gene uncertain. This receptor was obtained from a woman between 40 and 50 years old with Graves' ophthalmopathy. Sequenced: blood. Here the CDR3 reads CASSEAGNMDTQYF. The CDR3 DNA is TGTGCCAGCAGTGAAGCGGGTAATATGGATACGCAGTATTTT.